Listed below are T cell receptor beta chains from one sample, sequenced in a study of regulatory T cells in long-lasting Graves disease. Using its own MiXCR run on the multiplex PCR reads, TCRdb lists one record per CDR3 protein. This sample yields over 500,000 distinct CDR3 sequences, of which about 15% are seen a single time; 18% belongs to the top ten. The same sample was also used in a study of T cells in Graves' hyperthyroidism and ophthalmopathy.

The sequenced sample was peripheral blood mononuclear cells (PBMCs), obtained at new diagnosis, from a patient treated with antithyroid drugs. The receptor source for this set is a woman aged 30 to 39 with Graves disease. Both conserved end residues are part of each CDR3. D genes are given only for firm matches. Where a row states a size, it is once, few, many or the class of an expanded clone; other rows omit it.

size,D,V,J,length,DNA,CDR3
-,-,TRBV7-2,TRBJ2-2,11,TGTGCCAGCAGCCCGGCGAGTCTGGTGTTTTTT,CASSPASLVFF
many,TRBD2,TRBV29-1,TRBJ2-5,14,TGCAGCGCCGGGACTAGCGGGATGTTAGAGACCCAGTACTTC,CSAGTSGMLETQYF
many,-,TRBV28,TRBJ1-1,9,TGTGCCAGCGGGGGGGTAGCTTTCTTT,CASGGVAFF
once,-,TRBV28,TRBJ1-2,13,TGTGCCAGCAGTTTGTGGCCCGTGGGGGGCTACACCTTC,CASSLWPVGGYTF
-,TRBD1,TRBV19,TRBJ2-1,14,TGTGCCAGTAGTGACCGACAGGGCTACAATGAGCAGTTCTTC,CASSDRQGYNEQFF
few,-,TRBV20-1,TRBJ2-3,10,TGCAGTGCTAGAGGTGATACGCAGTATTTT,CSARGDTQYF
few,TRBD1,TRBV29-1,TRBJ2-1,11,TGCAGCGTTGGAGGGGGCTATGAGCAGTTCTTC,CSVGGGYEQFF
few,-,TRBV30,TRBJ2-3,13,TGTGCCTGGAGTGCGGGGTACTCAGATACGCAGTATTTT,CAWSAGYSDTQYF
many,TRBD1,TRBV7-3,TRBJ2-1,15,TGTGCCAGCAGCCAACGGACAGGACGGTACAATGAGCAGTTCTTC,CASSQRTGRYNEQFF
many,-,TRBV12-3/TRBV12-4,TRBJ1-1,15,TGTGCCAGCCTAGGGCAGCCAGGGAGGAACACTGAAGCTTTCTTT,CASLGQPGRNTEAFF
many,-,TRBV6-1,TRBJ1-5,16,TGTGCCAGCACCCTCCGGCCGCTTTATAGCAATCAGCCCCAGCATTTT,CASTLRPLYSNQPQHF
many,-,TRBV20-1,TRBJ2-3,14,TGCAGTGCTAGGAGGCTAGGGGGGGCAGATACGCAGTATTTT,CSARRLGGADTQYF
many,TRBD2,TRBV7-9,TRBJ2-7,14,TGTGCCAGCAGCTTAGCCGGGGGGGGCTACGAGCAGTACTTC,CASSLAGGGYEQYF
many,TRBD1,TRBV7-2,TRBJ2-1,13,TGTGCCAGCAGATCGGGACAGGGCTATGAGCAGTTCTTC,CASRSGQGYEQFF
-,TRBD1,TRBV11-2,TRBJ1-5,16,TGTGCCAGCAGCTTGGGACAGGGGACGAACAATCAGCCCCAGCATTTT,CASSLGQGTNNQPQHF
-,TRBD1,TRBV6-2/TRBV6-3,TRBJ2-6,17,TGTGCCAGCAGTGAAATAGGGGGCAGCTCTGGGGCCAACGTCCTGACTTTC,CASSEIGGSSGANVLTF
few,-,TRBV20-1,TRBJ2-7,13,TGCAGTGCTGGGGGGTTTGTATCCTACGAGCAGTACTTC,CSAGGFVSYEQYF
-,-,TRBV12-3/TRBV12-4,TRBJ2-6,16,TGTGCCAGCAGTTTCTCTGAGTACTCTGGGGCCAACGTCCTGACTTTC,CASSFSEYSGANVLTF
-,-,TRBV27,TRBJ2-5,14,TGTGCCAGCAGTTCGGACCAATTCAGGGATACCCAGTACTTC,CASSSDQFRDTQYF
few,-,TRBV5-1,TRBJ1-5,15,TGCGCCAGCAGCTTGGGGGACCTACCGATCCAGCCCCAGCATTTT,CASSLGDLPIQPQHF
few,-,TRBV28,TRBJ2-3,11,TGTGCCAGCAGATGGGACCTTACGCAGTATTTT,CASRWDLTQYF
many,-,TRBV11-2,TRBJ1-1,12,TGTGCCAGCAGCTTAGGGACAGATGAAGCTTTCTTT,CASSLGTDEAFF
many,TRBD2,TRBV11-2,TRBJ2-3,15,TGTGCCAGCAGCTTAGCGGGAGGTAGCACAGATACGCAGTATTTT,CASSLAGGSTDTQYF